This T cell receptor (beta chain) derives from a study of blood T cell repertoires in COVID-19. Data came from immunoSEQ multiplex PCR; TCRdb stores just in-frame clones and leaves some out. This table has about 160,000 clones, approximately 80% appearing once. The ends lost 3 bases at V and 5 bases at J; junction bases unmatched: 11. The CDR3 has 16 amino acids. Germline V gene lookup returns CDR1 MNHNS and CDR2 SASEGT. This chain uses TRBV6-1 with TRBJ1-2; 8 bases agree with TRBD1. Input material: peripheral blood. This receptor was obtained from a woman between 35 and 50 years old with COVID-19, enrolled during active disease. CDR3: CASSDVWDRRPYGYTF. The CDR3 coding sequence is TGTGCCAGCAGTGATGTTTGGGACAGGCGACCTTATGGCTACACCTTC.